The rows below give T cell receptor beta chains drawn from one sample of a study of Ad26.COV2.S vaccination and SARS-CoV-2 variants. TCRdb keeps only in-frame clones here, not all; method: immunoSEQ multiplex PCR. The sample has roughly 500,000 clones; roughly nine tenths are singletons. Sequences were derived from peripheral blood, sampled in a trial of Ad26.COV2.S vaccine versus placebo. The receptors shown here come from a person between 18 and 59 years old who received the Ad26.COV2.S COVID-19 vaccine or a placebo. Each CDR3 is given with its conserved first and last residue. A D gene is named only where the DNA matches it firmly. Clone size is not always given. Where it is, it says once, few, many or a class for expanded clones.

DNA: TGTGCCAGCAGCAGCTGGGGAAAGAGCTCCTACGAGCAGTACTTC; CDR3: CASSSWGKSSYEQYF; J: TRBJ2-7; size: .; V: TRBV6-5; D: .
DNA: TGTGCCACCAGCAGCTATACTAGCGGGAGGGCCGAAGAGACCCAGTACTTC; CDR3: CATSSYTSGRAEETQYF; J: TRBJ2-5; size: .; V: TRBV15; D: TRBD2
DNA: TGTGCCAGCAGTGAAGGGACACATCAAGAGACCCAGTACTTC; CDR3: CASSEGTHQETQYF; J: TRBJ2-5; size: .; V: TRBV2; D: .
DNA: TGTGCCTGGAGTGTACGTTATCCGAGCTACACCTTC; CDR3: CAWSVRYPSYTF; J: TRBJ1-2; size: .; V: TRBV30; D: .
DNA: TGTGCCTGGGGAACGGGGGGTGGATGGACCCAGTACTTC; CDR3: CAWGTGGGWTQYF; J: TRBJ2-5; size: .; V: TRBV30; D: TRBD2
DNA: TGCGCCAGCAGCCGAACAGGGGGGGAAAGCACAGATACGCAGTATTTT; CDR3: CASSRTGGESTDTQYF; J: TRBJ2-3; size: .; V: TRBV5-1; D: .
DNA: TGCGCCAGCAGTCGCCCGGGGCGGGACCCCTACGAGCAGTACTTC; CDR3: CASSRPGRDPYEQYF; J: TRBJ2-7; size: .; V: TRBV5-1; D: .
DNA: TGTGCCATCACCACATTCCCCTCCAATGAGCAGTTCTTC; CDR3: CAITTFPSNEQFF; J: TRBJ2-1; size: .; V: TRBV10-3; D: .
DNA: TGTGCCAGCAGCTTTGGGAACACTGAAGCTTTCTTT; CDR3: CASSFGNTEAFF; J: TRBJ1-1; size: .; V: TRBV5-6; D: .
DNA: TGTGCCAGCAGCTTAGGGCAGCCGCAAGGCAATCAGCCCCAGCATTTT; CDR3: CASSLGQPQGNQPQHF; J: TRBJ1-5; size: .; V: TRBV7-8; D: .
DNA: TGTGCCAGCAGGGACTTGGGGATCCGCACAGATACGCAGTATTTT; CDR3: CASRDLGIRTDTQYF; J: TRBJ2-3; size: .; V: TRBV6-5; D: .
DNA: TGTGCCAGCAAGGCGAAAGGTGACACTGAAGCTTTCTTT; CDR3: CASKAKGDTEAFF; J: TRBJ1-1; size: .; V: TRBV6-5; D: .
DNA: TGTGCCAGCAGCTCATCCGGGACTGCGGACGAGCAGTACTTC; CDR3: CASSSSGTADEQYF; J: TRBJ2-7; size: .; V: TRBV9; D: .
DNA: TGTGCCAGCAGCGAGGGACAGGCCGAAGAGACCCAGTACTTC; CDR3: CASSEGQAEETQYF; J: TRBJ2-5; size: .; V: TRBV4-2; D: TRBD1
DNA: TGTGCCAGCATCGGGAGGGCCAACACCGGGGAGCTGTTTTTT; CDR3: CASIGRANTGELFF; J: TRBJ2-2; size: .; V: TRBV2; D: TRBD2
DNA: TGTGCCAGCAGCTTAGCACTCTCCTACGAGCAGTACTTC; CDR3: CASSLALSYEQYF; J: TRBJ2-7; size: .; V: TRBV11-2; D: .
DNA: TGTGCCAGCAGCACCGGGCCCCGGTATGAGCAGTTCTTC; CDR3: CASSTGPRYEQFF; J: TRBJ2-1; size: .; V: TRBV11-3; D: .
DNA: TGTGCCCTCCTAGCCCGGGACAGGGGCTTCGTAGGTGGCTACACCTTC; CDR3: CALLARDRGFVGGYTF; J: TRBJ1-2; size: .; V: TRBV28; D: TRBD1
DNA: TGTGCCAGCAGCCAGGGACTAGCGGGAGTGGGAGCCAAAAACATTCAGTACTTC; CDR3: CASSQGLAGVGAKNIQYF; J: TRBJ2-4; size: .; V: TRBV5-4; D: TRBD2
DNA: TGTGCCAGCAGCCCCGGGCGGCTAGCGGGAGTGGGCGAGCAGTTCTTC; CDR3: CASSPGRLAGVGEQFF; J: TRBJ2-1; size: .; V: TRBV7-2; D: TRBD2
DNA: TGTGCCAGCAGCTACCTTGACCACTACGAGCAGTACTTC; CDR3: CASSYLDHYEQYF; J: TRBJ2-7; size: .; V: TRBV14; D: .
DNA: TGTGCCAGCAGCGTCGGACTGACAAATGAGCAGTTCTTC; CDR3: CASSVGLTNEQFF; J: TRBJ2-1; size: .; V: TRBV9; D: .
DNA: TGTGTGTCGTCCCGGACTAGCGGCTCCTACGAGCAGTACTTC; CDR3: CVSSRTSGSYEQYF; J: TRBJ2-7; size: .; V: TRBV5-4; D: TRBD2
DNA: TGTGCCAGCAGCTTAGATGTCCTCCGGGGCTCCTACGAGCAGTACTTC; CDR3: CASSLDVLRGSYEQYF; J: TRBJ2-7; size: .; V: TRBV7-2; D: .
DNA: TGTGCCAGCAGCCCCCACCGACTAGCGGGACCCAGCTCCTACAATGAGCAGTTCTTC; CDR3: CASSPHRLAGPSSYNEQFF; J: TRBJ2-1; size: .; V: TRBV7-8; D: TRBD2
DNA: TGTGCCACCGGGCAGGGGGCTGACGAGCAGTACTTC; CDR3: CATGQGADEQYF; J: TRBJ2-7; size: .; V: TRBV4-2; D: TRBD1
DNA: TGTGCCAGCAGCTTAGTAGCGGGAGGGAACAGTGAGCAGTTCTTC; CDR3: CASSLVAGGNSEQFF; J: TRBJ2-1; size: .; V: TRBV7-2; D: TRBD2
DNA: TGTGCCTGGACGAGAGACATGAACACTGAAGCTTTCTTT; CDR3: CAWTRDMNTEAFF; J: TRBJ1-1; size: .; V: TRBV30; D: .
DNA: TGTGCCAGCAGCACCCGCGGTCCATCTGGCAATCAGCCCCAGCATTTT; CDR3: CASSTRGPSGNQPQHF; J: TRBJ1-5; size: once; V: TRBV28; D: .
DNA: TGTGCCAGCAGTTACACTAGCGGGATCAGCGAGACCCAGTACTTC; CDR3: CASSYTSGISETQYF; J: TRBJ2-5; size: .; V: TRBV6-5; D: TRBD2
DNA: TGTGCCATCAGTGAGACTCTCAACTATGGCTACACCTTC; CDR3: CAISETLNYGYTF; J: TRBJ1-2; size: .; V: TRBV10-3; D: .
DNA: TGTGCCAGCAGCTTTGTCCGTGAAGAGACCCAGTACTTC; CDR3: CASSFVREETQYF; J: TRBJ2-5; size: few; V: TRBV5-4; D: .
DNA: TGTGCCATCAGTGACTCTGGCTCTGGAAACACCATATATTTT; CDR3: CAISDSGSGNTIYF; J: TRBJ1-3; size: .; V: TRBV10-3; D: .
DNA: TGTGCCAGTAGTGTACCGGGACAGGGGACCTACGAGCAGTACTTC; CDR3: CASSVPGQGTYEQYF; J: TRBJ2-7; size: .; V: TRBV19; D: TRBD1
DNA: TGCGCCAGCAGCCAAGAGGGGGGTTATGGCTACACCTTC; CDR3: CASSQEGGYGYTF; J: TRBJ1-2; size: .; V: TRBV4-1; D: .
DNA: TGCAGCGTTGCCCTGGACAGGGTGAACACTGAAGCTTTCTTT; CDR3: CSVALDRVNTEAFF; J: TRBJ1-1; size: .; V: TRBV29-1; D: TRBD1
DNA: TGTGCCAGCAGTTCGGTACGGAGCTCCTACAATGAGCAGTTCTTC; CDR3: CASSSVRSSYNEQFF; J: TRBJ2-1; size: .; V: TRBV6-5; D: .
DNA: TGCGCCAGCAGGGGACGAGGGGGGCATGAACCGGGACTAGCGGGGAACACCGGGGAGCTGTTTTTT; CDR3: CASRGRGGHEPGLAGNTGELFF; J: TRBJ2-2; size: .; V: TRBV10-1; D: TRBD2
DNA: TGTGCCAGCAGCTTCATTTCAAGGTCGGAGGGAGGCTACACCTTC; CDR3: CASSFISRSEGGYTF; J: TRBJ1-2; size: .; V: TRBV5-6; D: .
DNA: TGTGCCAGCAGCCCCTCCGGGATTTCATCAGAGACCCAGTACTTC; CDR3: CASSPSGISSETQYF; J: TRBJ2-5; size: .; V: TRBV14; D: .
DNA: TGCGCCAGCAGCCGAGCACACAGGGACACCTTCTCTGGGGCCAACGTCCTGACTTTC; CDR3: CASSRAHRDTFSGANVLTF; J: TRBJ2-6; size: .; V: TRBV4-3; D: .
DNA: TGTGCCAGCAGCACCGGAGGGGATGTTGGGGGCTACACCTTC; CDR3: CASSTGGDVGGYTF; J: TRBJ1-2; size: .; V: TRBV5-4; D: .
DNA: TGTGCCTGGACCCTCTTGGGGGAATACAATGAGCAGTTCTTC; CDR3: CAWTLLGEYNEQFF; J: TRBJ2-1; size: .; V: TRBV30; D: .
DNA: TGTGCCAGCAGTGTGTCAGCGGGATCCTTCAATGAGCAGTTCTTC; CDR3: CASSVSAGSFNEQFF; J: TRBJ2-1; size: .; V: TRBV2; D: TRBD2
DNA: TGTGCCAGCAGCGTAATGACGGGTGCTGAAGCTTTCTTT; CDR3: CASSVMTGAEAFF; J: TRBJ1-1; size: once; V: TRBV9; D: .